This passage covers 26 T cell receptor beta chains from one sample sequenced in a study of blood T cells in healthy people across ages. Combining a sample-barcoded 5' primer with a J-beta primer mix, a second PCR ran for 7 to 11 cycles. TCRdb fed the 5' RACE reads into MiXCR, producing one record per CDR3 protein. The table includes roughly 900,000 distinct CDR3 sequences, roughly 50% detected once. Source material: blood. These receptors were taken from a man between 25 and 39 years old in good health.

The chain links TRBV20-1 to TRBJ2-7, with a tentative D call TRBD1 (6 bases). The CDR3 is 12 amino acids. Germline V lookup: CDR1 DFQATT, CDR2 SNEGSKA (reference sequence). Trimming removed 6 bases from V and 6 bases from J, with 15 bases in between. CDR3 residues: CSAPDRTAEQYF. The CDR3 DNA reads as TGCAGTGCCCCCGACAGGACCGCCGAGCAGTACTTC.

This clonotype occurred once. A junction end diverges from the germline sequence, so it may reflect a read error. The chain is built from TRBV6-2 or TRBV6-3 and TRBJ2-1; D perhaps matches TRBD2 (6 bases). The CDR3 extends over 16 amino acids. Germline V gene lookup returns CDR1 MNHEY and CDR2 SVGEGT. Here the CDR3 DNA reads TGTGCCAGCAGTTACGTTGGGGGGAGAATGGACAATGAACAGTTCTTC. This sequence encodes CASSYVGGRMDNEQFF.

The chain joins TRBV4-2 to TRBJ2-1; a possible D gene is TRBD1 (6 bases). Germline V gene sequence: CDR1 LGHNA, CDR2 YNFKEQ. The CDR3 runs 15 residues. V gave up 0 bases and J gave up 6 bases, with 12 bases separating them. The CDR3 loop is CASSQDMGAPNEQFF. In nucleotides, the CDR3 is TGTGCCAGCAGCCAAGATATGGGGGCCCCCAATGAGCAGTTCTTC.

This clonotype was observed a few times. J is TRBJ1-6 and V is TRBV5-1; D remains unclear. The CDR3 extends over 14 amino acids. Deletions cut 0 bases from V and 5 bases from J, with 6 bases between. Germline V CDR1 and CDR2: SGHRS, YFSETQ. DNA of the CDR3: TGCGCCAGCAGCTTGGCAGGCAATAATTCACCCCTCCACTTT. Translated: CASSLAGNNSPLHF.

This sequence joins TRBV30 and TRBJ2-3, with D perhaps matching TRBD1 or TRBD2 (6 bases each). The CDR3 has 13 residues. CDR1 and CDR2 from the germline V gene are GTSNPN and SVGIG (reference sequence). The ends were cut back, 8 bases at V and 3 bases at J, with 15 bases in the middle. The CDR3 DNA is TGTGCCCGAAGGGGGGCCGGTACAGATACGCAGTATTTT. Residues: CARRGAGTDTQYF.

This clonotype turned up a few times. This chain links TRBV4-1 with TRBJ2-1; D unresolved. V was cut by 0 bases and J by 1 base, with 13 bases left in between. CDR1 is MGHRA, CDR2 YSYEKL, per germline. The CDR3 length is 17 residues. The DNA for the CDR3 is TGCGCCAGCAGCCAAGATGAACGGCTTGGGTCCTACAATGAGCAGTTCTTC. This gives the protein CASSQDERLGSYNEQFF.

The chain couples TRBV2 to TRBJ2-2; D gene ambiguous. Trimming stripped 5 bases from V and 4 bases from J, with 11 bases between. The germline CDR1 and CDR2 sequences are SNHLY and FYNNEI. The CDR3 sequence is 14 residues long. The chain's CDR3 is CASSNPFRTGELFF. In nucleotides, the CDR3 is TGTGCCAGCAGTAACCCTTTCCGCACCGGGGAGCTGTTTTTT.

The chain employs TRBV5-1 and TRBJ1-1; 7 bases are a match to TRBD1. In germline, CDR1 is SGHRS, CDR2 YFSETQ. The CDR3 covers 13 residues. The J segment lost 6 bases and the V segment lost 4 bases, leaving 6 bases of the junction unmatched. DNA of the CDR3: TGCGCCAGCAGCACCCAGGGGGGGGCTGAAGCTTTCTTT. It yields the protein CASSTQGGAEAFF. The full variable domain, its missing parts supplied by reference TRBV5-1 and TRBJ1-1, is KAGVTQTPRYLIKTRGQQVTLSCSPISGHRSVSWYQQTPGQGLQFLFEYFSETQRNKGNFPGRFSGRQFSNSRSEMNVSTLELGDSALYLCASSTQGGAEAFFGQGTRLTVV.

CDR3 protein: CASSQDQAPDRPQYF. The CDR3 DNA follows: TGCGCCAGCAGCCAAGATCAGGCCCCGGACAGGCCCCAGTACTTC. The rearrangement uses TRBV4-1 and TRBJ2-7; 7 nucleotides align to TRBD1. V shed 0 bases and J 10 bases; nucleotides not matched to a gene: 12. This CDR3 is built from 15 residues. CDR1 and CDR2 from the germline V gene are MGHRA and YSYEKL.

V and J are TRBV27 and TRBJ1-4; tentative D call: TRBD1 (6 bases). The CDR3 covers 13 residues. With 4 bases removed from V and 7 bases from J, the gap between germline ends came to 10 bases. In germline, CDR1 is MNHEY, CDR2 SMNVEV (reference sequence). The CDR3 DNA follows: TGTGCCAGCAGTTGGGGGCAAGGTGAAAAACTGTTTTTT. It encodes CASSWGQGEKLFF.

The V and J genes are TRBV3-1 and TRBJ2-5; a possible D gene is TRBD2 (6 bases). The V end was cut by 2 bases, the J end by 0 bases, with 13 bases between. Germline CDR1 LGHDT, CDR2 YNNKEL (reference sequence). The CDR3 contains 16 residues. CDR3 nucleotides: TGTGCCAGCAGCCAAAACGGGGCGGGGAACCAAGAGACCCAGTACTTC. As protein: CASSQNGAGNQETQYF.

This clonotype has more than one count but fewer than ten. The genes are TRBV7-2 and TRBJ2-1; 8 bases are shared with TRBD2. Germline V lookup: CDR1 SGHTA, CDR2 FQGNSA. The junction had 10 bases not matched to a gene; V was cut back by 4 bases and J by 14 bases. The CDR3 is made up of 13 amino acids. The CDR3 sequence is CASSSSVGGAKFF. As DNA, the CDR3 is TGTGCCAGCAGCTCAAGTGTCGGGGGGGCCAAGTTCTTC.

The sample holds a few counts of this clonotype. V usage is TRBV6-1 and J usage is TRBJ1-5; 7 nucleotides align to TRBD1. This CDR3 region has 17 residues. From germline, CDR1 is MNHNS and CDR2 SASEGT. V dropped 3 bases and J dropped 0; count of bases not matched to a gene: 8. CDR3 region: CASSDRGAVYSNQPQHF. DNA for the CDR3: TGTGCCAGCAGTGACAGGGGGGCGGTTTATAGCAATCAGCCCCAGCATTTT.

This sequence joins TRBV7-2 and TRBJ2-1; TRBD2 matches 7 bases. The germline V gene has CDR1 SGHTA and CDR2 FQGNSA. The ends lost 1 base at V and 5 bases at J; junction bases unmatched: 5. There are 15 residues in the CDR3. The CDR3 spells CASSLVAGPNNEQFF. The CDR3 nucleotides read TGTGCCAGCAGCTTAGTAGCGGGTCCGAACAATGAGCAGTTCTTC.

The chain carries TRBV18 and TRBJ2-2, with 7 bases aligning to TRBD1. Germline CDR1 is KGHSH and CDR2 is LQKENI. Trimming cost V 3 bases and J 2 bases; bases outside gene matches: 3. The CDR3 loop spans 15 amino acids. CDR3 in amino acids: CASSPWTGNTGELFF. The CDR3 DNA reads TGTGCCAGCTCACCCTGGACAGGAAACACCGGGGAGCTGTTTTTT. Combining the CDR3 with reference TRBV18 and TRBJ2-2 gives the whole variable domain NAGVMQNPRHLVRRRGQEARLRCSPMKGHSHVYWYRQLPEEGLKFMVYLQKENIIDESGMPKERFSAEFPKEGPSILRIQQVVRGDSAAYFCASSPWTGNTGELFFGEGSRLTVL.

This chain uses TRBV7-2 with TRBJ1-2; no definite D call. V lost 0 bases to trimming and J lost 4 bases, with 6 bases between them. Germline V gene sequence: CDR1 SGHTA, CDR2 FQGNSA. The CDR3 has 13 amino acids. The CDR3 sequence: CTSSLAGVYGYTF. The CDR3 region has the DNA TGTACCAGCAGCTTAGCGGGTGTCTATGGCTACACCTTC.

This chain uses TRBV4-3 with TRBJ2-1, with 7 bases aligning to TRBD2. Germline V lookup: CDR1 LGHNA, CDR2 YSLEER. This CDR3 has 15 residues. V shed 0 bases and J 6 bases; nucleotides not matched to a gene: 5. CDR3 protein: CASSQDRLASNEQFF. In DNA form, the CDR3 reads TGCGCCAGCAGCCAAGATAGACTAGCCTCCAATGAGCAGTTCTTC.

The gene calls are TRBV12-3 or TRBV12-4 and TRBJ1-1; 9 nucleotides agree with TRBD1. The junction had 8 bases not matched to a gene; V was cut back by 0 bases and J by 3 bases. The CDR3 spans 17 residues. The CDR3 sequence: CASSLANPGQGDTEAFF. Here the CDR3 DNA reads TGTGCCAGCAGTTTAGCTAACCCGGGACAGGGTGACACTGAAGCTTTCTTT.

The chain uses TRBV5-1 and TRBJ2-7, with D possibly TRBD1 on 6 matching bases. The end of the DNA fits TRBJ2-5 better, so the J call may be wrong. Germline V lookup: CDR1 SGHRS, CDR2 YFSETQ. The CDR3 consists of 12 residues. CDR3 DNA sequence: TGCGCCAGCAGCTGGCAGGGGGAGACCCAGTACTTC. The encoded protein is CASSWQGETQYF.

J is TRBJ2-2 and V is TRBV4-2; 7 bases are shared with TRBD2. Germline V gene lookup returns CDR1 LGHNA and CDR2 YNFKEQ. V dropped 9 bases and J dropped 0; count of bases not matched to a gene: 1. The CDR3 has 13 residues. DNA for the CDR3: TGTGCCAGAGCGGGACCGAACACCGGGGAGCTGTTTTTT. This translates into CARAGPNTGELFF.

The chain employs TRBV10-3 and TRBJ2-1, with TRBD2 matching over 7 bases. The germline gives CDR1 ENHRY, CDR2 SYGVKD. The CDR3 has 16 amino acids. Trimming took 1 base from V and 6 from J; bases not matched to a gene: 9. The CDR3 here is CAISEYGGGPSNEQFF. The CDR3 DNA is TGTGCCATCAGTGAGTACGGCGGGGGACCCAGCAATGAGCAGTTCTTC.

The CDR3 coding sequence is TGTGCCAGCAGTGGAGGTTTGGGGGACACCGGGGAGCTGTTTTTT. This translates into CASSGGLGDTGELFF. The gene calls are TRBV12-3 or TRBV12-4 and TRBJ2-2; D is tentatively TRBD1 or TRBD2 (5 bases each). Trimming removed 5 bases from V and 3 bases from J, with 13 bases in between. The CDR3 is 15 residues long.

Note on this clonotype: Its ends do not fully match the called genes, so a read error is possible. The chain carries TRBV29-1 and TRBJ2-3; TRBD2 is a possible D gene (5 bases). CDR1 SQVTM and CDR2 ANQGSEA come from the germline V gene. The CDR3 runs 13 residues. The CDR3 here is CSVASDFTDAQYF. The CDR3 DNA sequence: TGCAGCGTTGCATCGGACTTCACAGATGCGCAGTATTTT.

The rearrangement links TRBV27 to TRBJ2-7; possible D gene TRBD1, 6 bases. The germline CDR1 and CDR2 sequences are MNHEY and SMNVEV (reference sequence). The germline V and J ends were trimmed by 5 bases and 4 bases, with 18 bases remaining between them. This CDR3 is 15 amino acids long. The CDR3 nucleotides are TGTGCCAGCAGTACTTCAGGGGCTAGGGGTTACGAGCAGTACTTC. Its protein is CASSTSGARGYEQYF.

This clonotype was counted at least ten times. The rearrangement uses TRBV7-2 and TRBJ1-5; 8 bases map to TRBD1. CDR3 length: 15 amino acids. With 3 bases clipped from V and 5 bases from J, the junction kept 6 bases outside the gene matches. CDR1 is SGHTA, CDR2 FQGNSA, per germline. The chain's CDR3 is CASSFTGGPDQPQHF. The DNA of the CDR3 is TGTGCCAGCAGCTTCACAGGGGGTCCGGATCAGCCCCAGCATTTT.

This chain links TRBV7-2 with TRBJ1-6; possible D gene TRBD1, 5 bases. CDR3 size: 18 residues. Germline assignment: CDR1 SGHTA and CDR2 FQGNSA. With 3 bases removed from V and 4 bases from J, the gap between germline ends came to 19 bases. The CDR3 sequence is CASSLAINVQGYNSPLHF. The CDR3 region has the DNA TGTGCCAGCAGCTTGGCTATCAATGTTCAGGGTTATAATTCACCCCTCCACTTT.